Listed here is a single T cell receptor beta chain. The antigen remains undetermined. The CDR3 goes on 3 residues after the read ends, and that part is filled in from the germline J gene. This sample stems from a study of T cells in women clearing cervical HPV infection. Across the study: Controls gave blood once infection was undetectable; cases at lesion identification. Findings and caveats of the study: It is unknown whether associations predate infection; no effector/memory or HPV-specific sorting. T-cell numbers per sample were unknown and may explain richness differences.

The CDR3 spans 14 residues. CDR1 and CDR2 from the germline V gene are DFQATT and SNEGSKA (reference sequence). Trimming shortened V by 3 bases and J by 5 bases, and 16 bases separated the two germline ends. Average input was approximately 1,200 ng genomic DNA for immunoSEQ TCR beta CDR3 amplification. TCRdb keeps only in-frame clones here, not all; method: immunoSEQ multiplex PCR. The data show approximately 35,000 clones, and the top ten clones hold over 1.5%. The rearrangement uses TRBV20-1 and TRBJ2-5; D possibly corresponds to TRBD2 (5 bases). Input material: blood buffy coat. This sequence was found in a woman between 18 and 69 years old with a cervical HPV16 infection that either progressed to CIN3+ or cleared (not recorded which). The part of the CDR3 DNA that was read is TGCAGTGCTAGCTACCTACTAGATCCCGAGACC. Its protein is CSASYLLDPET. The full CDR3 protein reads CSASYLLDPETQYF.